Shown below are 28 T cell receptor beta chains from a single sample sequenced in a study of shared clonotypes between healthy human individuals. Method: immunoSEQ multiplex PCR; TCRdb's copy keeps in-frame clones and lacks some. This sample yields about 580,000 clones, of which 98% are seen a single time; roughly 0.29% belongs to the top ten. CD45RO-negative, CCR7-selected cells formed the naive CD8 fraction, which excluded terminally differentiated effector memory CD45RA+ cells. What was sequenced was naive CD8+ T cells sorted from blood. These receptors were obtained from a man aged 30-40 years in good health.

The gene calls are TRBV9 and TRBJ2-1; 11 nucleotides agree with TRBD2. Germline CDR1 SGDLS, CDR2 YYNGEE. This CDR3 is built from 16 residues. Trimming cost V 2 bases and J 5 bases; bases outside gene matches: 6. CDR3 nucleotides: TGTGCCAGCAGCGTCACTAGCGGGAGTCTCCACAATGAGCAGTTCTTC. Its translation is CASSVTSGSLHNEQFF.

The genes are TRBV5-1 and TRBJ1-1; 8 nucleotides match TRBD1. Germline-derived CDR1 and CDR2 are SGHRS and YFSETQ. CDR3 length: 13 residues. V shed 2 bases and J 12 bases; nucleotides not matched to a gene: 9. Written as DNA, the CDR3 is TGCGCCAGCAGCTTTTTAAAAGGGACAGGAACTTTCTTT. Residues: CASSFLKGTGTFF.

The gene calls are TRBV15 and TRBJ2-1; 11 nucleotides align to TRBD2. CDR1 and CDR2 from the germline V gene are LNHNV and YYDKDF (reference sequence). CDR3 length: 15 amino acids. Unmatched junction bases numbered 6, after V lost 5 bases and J lost 6 bases. The CDR3 coding sequence is TGTGCCACCAGCGAGACTAGCGGGGCTGCCAATGAGCAGTTCTTC. Its translation: CATSETSGAANEQFF. The whole variable domain, remainder taken from reference TRBV15 and TRBJ2-1, is DAMVIQNPRYQVTQFGKPVTLSCSQTLNHNVMYWYQQKSSQAPKLLFHYYDKDFNNEADTPDNFQSRRPNTSFCFLDIRSPGLGDTAMYLCATSETSGAANEQFFGPGTRLTVL.

The V and J genes are TRBV4-3 and TRBJ2-4; D is perhaps TRBD2 (5 bases). CDR1 is LGHNA, CDR2 YSLEER, per germline. V was trimmed by 0 bases and J by 9 bases, leaving 12 bases between them. The CDR3 loop spans 14 amino acids. In DNA, the CDR3 is TGCGCCAGCAGCCAAGATCCGGTTGGGAGCATTCAGTACTTC. It encodes CASSQDPVGSIQYF.

The chain employs TRBV7-9 and TRBJ2-1; D is perhaps TRBD2 (5 bases). Trimming left V 4 bases short and J 10 bases short, with 20 bases between. This CDR3 comprises 15 residues. The germline V gene encodes CDR1 SEHNR and CDR2 FQNEAQ (reference sequence). The CDR3 bases are TGTGCCAGCAGCTCCCGGGGTGCAAAGCCTAAGGAGCAGTTCTTC. Protein sequence: CASSSRGAKPKEQFF.

Here the CDR3 DNA reads TGCGCCAGCAGCCAAGATTCAGGGAGTAGCTATGGCTACACCTTC. It specifies CASSQDSGSSYGYTF. The chain employs TRBV4-1 and TRBJ1-2; possibly TRBD1 for D (5 bases). CDR1 MGHRA and CDR2 YSYEKL come from the germline V gene. Trimming removed 0 bases at V and 4 bases at J, with 12 bases between. The CDR3 runs to 15 residues.

As concerns this clone: This sample also contains other DNA sequences that code for the same CDR3. The chain links TRBV6-5 to TRBJ2-7, with D hard to call. The CDR3 is 13 amino acids. Germline CDR1 and CDR2: MNHEY and SVGAGI. Between the trimmed V and J ends, which lost 0 bases and 5 bases, there was a span of 8 bases. The CDR3 DNA reads as TGTGCCAGCAGTTACTCGTCCGGTAACGAGCAGTACTTC. Its protein is CASSYSSGNEQYF.

V usage is TRBV29-1 and J usage is TRBJ2-1; unclear D gene. There are 13 residues in the CDR3. V lost 4 bases and J 3 bases, leaving 10 bases between the germline ends. Germline lookup yields CDR1 SQVTM and CDR2 ANQGSEA. The CDR3 DNA follows: TGCAGCGTTGGATGGGTGGTCTACAATGAGCAGTTCTTC. The encoded protein is CSVGWVVYNEQFF.

As for this clone: This CDR3 is also generated by other DNA sequences in the sample. The CDR3 loop reads CSVDPGGFDEQFF. CDR3 nucleotide sequence: TGCAGCGTTGATCCGGGAGGGTTCGATGAGCAGTTCTTC. The chain combines TRBV29-1 with TRBJ2-1; 8 nucleotides line up with TRBD2. With V trimmed by 3 bases and J by 8 bases, 6 bases remained unmatched. Germline CDR1 SQVTM, CDR2 ANQGSEA. The CDR3 is 13 amino acids.

The rearrangement joins TRBV2 to TRBJ1-2, with 8 bases matching TRBD1. Looked up from germline, CDR1 is SNHLY and CDR2 is FYNNEI. The junction had 9 bases not matched to a gene; V was cut back by 5 bases and J by 7 bases. The CDR3 is 14 residues long. The CDR3 region has the DNA TGTGCCAGCAGTTCTCGGGGACAGGTCGGTGGCTACACCTTC. Translation gives CASSSRGQVGGYTF.

The chain combines TRBV7-9 with TRBJ2-1, with 9 bases fitting TRBD1. Looked up from germline, CDR1 is SEHNR and CDR2 is FQNEAQ (reference sequence). This CDR3 spans 16 amino acids. Germline trimming cut 5 bases from V and 5 bases from J; bases unmatched to any gene: 10. The CDR3 nucleotides are TGTGCCAGCAGCGACCCCGGGACAGGGATTGACAATGAGCAGTTCTTC. It translates to CASSDPGTGIDNEQFF.

This rearrangement joins TRBV10-2 to TRBJ2-5; D is ambiguous. Germline CDR1 and CDR2: WSHSY and SAAADI. The CDR3 loop spans 11 amino acids. Trimming took off 8 bases at V and 0 bases at J, with 4 bases between the two ends. The CDR3 reads CASSDQETQYF. CDR3 nucleotides: TGCGCCAGCTCGGACCAAGAGACCCAGTACTTC.

This chain joins TRBV7-9 and TRBJ1-2, with D possibly TRBD1 on 6 matching bases. The length of the CDR3 is 16 residues. V lost 5 bases to trimming and J lost 0 bases, with 16 bases between them. Germline V gene lookup returns CDR1 SEHNR and CDR2 FQNEAQ (reference sequence). In DNA, the CDR3 is TGTGCCAGCAGCCCATGGACAGCACCAGCTAACTATGGCTACACCTTC. The encoded protein is CASSPWTAPANYGYTF.

The V and J genes are TRBV7-9 and TRBJ2-1; D may match TRBD1 or TRBD2 (5 bases each). This CDR3 region has 14 residues. CDR1 SEHNR and CDR2 FQNEAQ come from the germline V gene (reference sequence). V lost 3 bases and J 6 bases, leaving 12 bases between the germline ends. CDR3 sequence reads: CASSFEGRSNEQFF. CDR3 nucleotide sequence: TGTGCCAGCAGCTTCGAGGGACGCAGCAATGAGCAGTTCTTC.

The chain uses TRBV5-4 and TRBJ2-6; 10 positions match TRBD1. The V gene's germline CDR1 is SGHNT and CDR2 YYREEE (reference sequence). With 1 base clipped from V and 3 bases from J, the junction kept 7 bases outside the gene matches. The length of the CDR3 is 18 residues. The DNA for the CDR3 is TGTGCCAGCAGCTTGACCGGGACAGGGGTTTTTGGGGCCAACGTCCTGACTTTC. Protein product: CASSLTGTGVFGANVLTF.

The chain employs TRBV9 and TRBJ2-2, with 8 bases that match TRBD1. The CDR3 loop spans 17 amino acids. V trimming: 4 bases; J trimming: 0 bases; junction bases outside the gene matches: 8. Germline-derived CDR1 and CDR2 are SGDLS and YYNGEE. DNA for the CDR3: TGTGCCAGCAGCTCCAGTCGGACAGGGTCGAACACCGGGGAGCTGTTTTTT. Its translation: CASSSSRTGSNTGELFF.

This chain uses TRBV5-6 with TRBJ2-7; D is possibly TRBD2 (6 bases). This CDR3 is built from 14 residues. CDR1 SGHDT and CDR2 YYEEEE come from the germline V gene. V was clipped by 0 bases and J by 3 bases, with 10 bases between them. Here the CDR3 DNA reads TGTGCCAGCAGCTTGGCCCCCGGGGGCTACGAGCAGTACTTC. Translated, it gives CASSLAPGGYEQYF.

V and J are TRBV4-1 and TRBJ1-3, with D uncertain. Trimming cost V 5 bases and J 1 base, with 3 bases left between them. The CDR3 sequence is 12 residues long. Germline CDR1 and CDR2: MGHRA and YSYEKL. Here the CDR3 reads CASSGSGNTIYF. In nucleotides, the CDR3 is TGCGCCAGCAGCGGTTCTGGAAACACCATATATTTT.

This clone came up once. This chain connects TRBV29-1 to TRBJ1-2; 9 bases line up with TRBD1. Trimming took 0 bases from V and 6 from J; bases not matched to a gene: 8. Germline loops: CDR1 SQVTM, CDR2 ANQGSEA. The CDR3 extends over 15 amino acids. The CDR3 spells CSVEDVWTGEDGYTF. Here the CDR3 DNA reads TGCAGCGTTGAAGATGTTTGGACAGGGGAGGATGGCTACACCTTC.

The rearrangement links TRBV30 to TRBJ2-7, with D perhaps TRBD2 (5 bases). Germline V CDR1 and CDR2: GTSNPN, SVGIG (reference sequence). The V end lost 5 bases, the J end lost 1 base, and 12 bases lay between the germline ends. The CDR3 contains 13 residues. The CDR3 region is CAWRGWDSYEQYF. In DNA, the CDR3 is TGTGCCTGGCGCGGGTGGGATTCCTACGAGCAGTACTTC.

The CDR3 region is CASSGRGTSGRLSYEQYF. The CDR3 bases are TGTGCCAGCAGTGGAAGGGGGACTAGCGGGAGGCTCTCCTACGAGCAGTACTTC. This chain links TRBV6-1 with TRBJ2-7, with 15 bases matching TRBD2. Germline V CDR1 and CDR2: MNHNS, SASEGT. This CDR3 spans 18 amino acids. The J segment lost 0 bases and the V segment lost 4 bases, leaving 7 bases of the junction unmatched.

The table lists this clone with a count of one. CDR3 DNA sequence: TGTGCCAGCAGCCGTATTAGGACCGATCCTACTACCTACGAGCAGTACTTC. It is translated as CASSRIRTDPTTYEQYF. The gene calls are TRBV5-8 and TRBJ2-7, with unresolved D. Deletions cut 4 bases from V and 2 bases from J, with 22 bases between. Germline assignment: CDR1 SGHTS and CDR2 YDEGEE. This CDR3 region has 17 residues. Using reference TRBV5-8 and TRBJ2-7 for the parts outside the CDR3, the full variable domain is EAGVTQSPTHLIKTRGQQATLRCSPISGHTSVYWYQQALGLGLQFLLWYDEGEERNRGNFPPRFSGRQFPNYSSELNVNALELEDSALYLCASSRIRTDPTTYEQYFGPGTRLTVT.

Remarks on this clone: Other DNA sequences in the same sample also yield this CDR3. The V call is TRBV27, the J call TRBJ2-3, with 14 positions matching TRBD2. Losses at the gene ends were 9 bases for V and 6 bases for J; bases not matched to a gene: 5. The CDR3 consists of 14 residues. Looked up from germline, CDR1 is MNHEY and CDR2 is SMNVEV (reference sequence). CDR3 bases: TGTGCCAGTCGACTAGCGGGAGGGCCGGATACGCAGTATTTT. Translation gives CASRLAGGPDTQYF.

This clone was detected a few times. This rearrangement joins TRBV10-3 to TRBJ1-2, with 7 positions matching TRBD1. Germline CDR1 reads ENHRY; CDR2 reads SYGVKD. Losses at the gene ends were 4 bases for V and 1 base for J; bases not matched to a gene: 3. This CDR3 has 14 residues. CDR3 DNA sequence: TGTGCCATCAGTGGACAGGGCAGTAACTATGGCTACACCTTC. Encoded protein: CAISGQGSNYGYTF.

The chain carries TRBV27 and TRBJ2-1; TRBD2 matches 9 bases. The CDR3 sequence is 16 residues long. Germline assignment: CDR1 MNHEY and CDR2 SMNVEV (reference sequence). V lost 3 bases and J lost 3; bases outside the gene matches: 6. The CDR3 sequence is CASSLYSGSLYNEQFF. The DNA for the CDR3 is TGTGCCAGCAGTTTGTATAGCGGGAGTCTCTACAATGAGCAGTTCTTC.

The rearrangement joins TRBV5-4 to TRBJ2-7; no reliable D call. This CDR3 spans 11 amino acids. Germline assignment: CDR1 SGHNT and CDR2 YYREEE (reference sequence). V lost 9 bases, J lost 3 bases, and 10 bases lay in between. Here the CDR3 DNA reads TGTGCCACCACTACGGGCTACGAGCAGTACTTC. As protein: CATTTGYEQYF.

The chain recombines TRBV7-2 with TRBJ2-1; 7 bases are shared with TRBD2. Germline V gives CDR1 SGHTA, CDR2 FQGNSA. This CDR3 spans 18 amino acids. Unmatched junction bases numbered 11, after V lost 2 bases and J lost 1 base. CDR3 in DNA: TGTGCCAGCAGCTTAAGGTCCCCTAGCGGATATTCCTACAATGAGCAGTTCTTC. As protein: CASSLRSPSGYSYNEQFF.

The chain recombines TRBV7-8 with TRBJ2-7, with TRBD2 as a possible D gene (6 bases). The CDR3 covers 13 residues. Germline-derived CDR1 and CDR2 are SGHVS and FQNEAQ. Between the trimmed V and J ends, which lost 5 bases and 3 bases, there was a span of 11 bases. This CDR3 reads CASSPTSLYEQYF. In DNA, the CDR3 is TGTGCCAGCAGCCCTACTAGCCTCTACGAGCAGTACTTC.